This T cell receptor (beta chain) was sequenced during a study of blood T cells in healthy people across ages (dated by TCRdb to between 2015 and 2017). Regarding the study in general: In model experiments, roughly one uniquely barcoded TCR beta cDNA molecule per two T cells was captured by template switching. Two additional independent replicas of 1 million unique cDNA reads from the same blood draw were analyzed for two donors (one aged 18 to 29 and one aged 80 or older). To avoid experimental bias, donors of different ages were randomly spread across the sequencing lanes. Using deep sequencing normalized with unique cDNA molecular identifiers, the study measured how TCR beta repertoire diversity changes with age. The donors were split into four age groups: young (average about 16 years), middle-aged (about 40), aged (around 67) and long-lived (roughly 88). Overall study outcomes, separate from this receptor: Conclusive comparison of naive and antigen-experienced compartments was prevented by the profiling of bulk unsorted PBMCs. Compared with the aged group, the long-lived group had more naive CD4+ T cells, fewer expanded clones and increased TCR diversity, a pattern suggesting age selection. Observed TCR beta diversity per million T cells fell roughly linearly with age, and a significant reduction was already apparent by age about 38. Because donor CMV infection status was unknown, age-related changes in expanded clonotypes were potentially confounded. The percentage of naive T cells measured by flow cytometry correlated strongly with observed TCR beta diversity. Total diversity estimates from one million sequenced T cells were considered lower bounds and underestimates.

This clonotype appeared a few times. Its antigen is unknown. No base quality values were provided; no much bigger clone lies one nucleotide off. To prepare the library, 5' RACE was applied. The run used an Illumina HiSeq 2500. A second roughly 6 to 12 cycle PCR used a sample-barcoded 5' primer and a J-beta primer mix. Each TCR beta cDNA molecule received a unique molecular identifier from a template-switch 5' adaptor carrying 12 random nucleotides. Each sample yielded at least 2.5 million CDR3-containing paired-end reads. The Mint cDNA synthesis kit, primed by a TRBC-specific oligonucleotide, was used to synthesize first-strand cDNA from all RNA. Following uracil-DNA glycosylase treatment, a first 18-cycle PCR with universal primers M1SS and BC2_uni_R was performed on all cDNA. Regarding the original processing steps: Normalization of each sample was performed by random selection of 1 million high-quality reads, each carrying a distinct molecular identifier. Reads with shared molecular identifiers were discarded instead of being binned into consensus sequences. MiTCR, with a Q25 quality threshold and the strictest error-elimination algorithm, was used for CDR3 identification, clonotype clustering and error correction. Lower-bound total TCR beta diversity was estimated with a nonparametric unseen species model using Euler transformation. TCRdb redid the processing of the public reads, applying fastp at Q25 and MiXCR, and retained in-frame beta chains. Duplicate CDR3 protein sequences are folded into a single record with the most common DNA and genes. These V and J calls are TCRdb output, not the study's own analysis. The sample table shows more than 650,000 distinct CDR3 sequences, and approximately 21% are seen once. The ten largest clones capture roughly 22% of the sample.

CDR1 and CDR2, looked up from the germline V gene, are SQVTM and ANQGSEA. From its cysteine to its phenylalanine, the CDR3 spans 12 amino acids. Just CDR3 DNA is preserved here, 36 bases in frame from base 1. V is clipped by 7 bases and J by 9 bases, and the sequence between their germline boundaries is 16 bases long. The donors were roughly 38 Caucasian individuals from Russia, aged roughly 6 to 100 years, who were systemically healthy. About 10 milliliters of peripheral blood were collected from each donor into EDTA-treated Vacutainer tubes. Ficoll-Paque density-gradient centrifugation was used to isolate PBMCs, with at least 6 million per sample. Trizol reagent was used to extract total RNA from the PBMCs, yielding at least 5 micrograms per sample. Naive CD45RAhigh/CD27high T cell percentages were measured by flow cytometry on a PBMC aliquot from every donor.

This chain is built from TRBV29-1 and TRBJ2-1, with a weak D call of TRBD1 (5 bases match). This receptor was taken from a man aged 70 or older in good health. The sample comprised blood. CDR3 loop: CSGRQGSAEQFF. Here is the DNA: TGCAGCGGGCGGCAGGGCTCGGCTGAGCAGTTCTTC.